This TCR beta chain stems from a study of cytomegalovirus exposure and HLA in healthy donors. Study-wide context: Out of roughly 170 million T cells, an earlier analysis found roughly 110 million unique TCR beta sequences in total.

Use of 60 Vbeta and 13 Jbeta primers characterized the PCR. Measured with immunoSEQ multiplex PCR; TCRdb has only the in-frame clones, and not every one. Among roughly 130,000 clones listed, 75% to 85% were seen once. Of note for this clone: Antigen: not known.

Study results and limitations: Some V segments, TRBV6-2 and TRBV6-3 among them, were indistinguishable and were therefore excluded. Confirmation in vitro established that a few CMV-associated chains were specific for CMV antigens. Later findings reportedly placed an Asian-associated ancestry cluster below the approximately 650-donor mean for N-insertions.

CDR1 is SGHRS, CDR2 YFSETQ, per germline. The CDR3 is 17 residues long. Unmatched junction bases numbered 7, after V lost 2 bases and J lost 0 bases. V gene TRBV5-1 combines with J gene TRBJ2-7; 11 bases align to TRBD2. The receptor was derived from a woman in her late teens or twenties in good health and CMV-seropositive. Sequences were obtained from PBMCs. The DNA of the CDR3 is TGCGCCAGCAGCTTAGCTAGCGGGGGGTCTTCCTCCTACGAGCAGTACTTC. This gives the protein CASSLASGGSSSYEQYF.